The TCR beta chain under discussion was sequenced for a study of radiotherapy plus CTLA-4 blockade in lung cancer. Per the germline V gene, CDR1 is MDHEN and CDR2 is SYDVKM. This CDR3 spans 15 amino acids. Trimming left V 5 bases short and J 0 bases short, with 14 bases between. Profiled with immunoSEQ multiplex PCR; TCRdb holds only in-frame clones, not every one. The sample carries about 78,000 clones, approximately 86% recorded once. The chain uses TRBV28 and TRBJ2-7; no definite D call. This clonotype was obtained from a human donor with non-small cell lung cancer who had stable disease on radiotherapy plus ipilimumab. The sequencing here drew on peripheral blood, taken from a patient treated with radiotherapy plus ipilimumab. In DNA, the CDR3 is TGTGCCAGCAGTACCCAAGTGGTTAGCTCCTACGAGCAGTACTTC. Translation: CASSTQVVSSYEQYF.